Detailed here is one T cell receptor beta chain. Its antigen is not known. A much larger clone lies a single base off, so this may be a read error. The CDR3 sequence is 14 residues long. The V gene end was trimmed by 1 base and the J gene end by 6 bases; junction bases not matched to a gene: 3. Germline values: CDR1 DFQATT, CDR2 SNEGSKA (reference sequence). Sample donors were healthy Caucasian individuals that came from Russia, aged 6 to 90. Drawing of peripheral blood yielded 7.5 to 10 milliliters from each donor. The data were obtained in a study of blood T cells in healthy people across ages. Alongside a J-beta primer mix, a sample-barcoded 5' primer served in a second PCR lasting about 7 to 11 cycles. MiXCR, run by TCRdb on the 5' RACE reads, gives a single entry per CDR3 protein. The sample yields 980,000 or so distinct CDR3 sequences, about 44% seen once. Study results and limitations: Unsorted PBMCs prevented conclusive naive versus antigen-experienced comparison.

This receptor was obtained from a man aged 30 to 39 in good health. Sequencing was carried out using blood. The gene calls are TRBV20-1 and TRBJ2-1; 10 nucleotides line up with TRBD2. CDR3 DNA: TGCAGTGCTAGAGCTAGCGGGGGCCTCAATGAGCAGTTCTTC. This encodes CSARASGGLNEQFF.